This entry lists 26 T cell receptor beta chains sequenced from one sample in a study of blood T cell repertoires in COVID-19. Sequencing was performed with immunoSEQ multiplex PCR; in TCRdb, only in-frame clones are kept and a portion is missing. The data contain 130,000 or so clones, roughly 83% of them singletons. Sequenced input: peripheral blood. The receptors were sampled from a man between 60 and 75 years old with acute or convalescent COVID-19.

V is TRBV3-1 (or the pseudogene TRBV3-2) and J is TRBJ2-5; 11 bases align to TRBD2. Trimming cost V 4 bases and J 0 bases; bases outside gene matches: 7. The CDR3 covers 17 residues. Germline lookup yields CDR1 LGHDT and CDR2 YNNKEL (reference sequence). The CDR3 reads CASSPGLAGSYQETQYF. The DNA for the CDR3 is TGTGCCAGCAGCCCCGGACTAGCGGGTTCGTACCAAGAGACCCAGTACTTC.

The V call is TRBV28, the J call TRBJ1-2, with 10 bases aligning to TRBD1. This CDR3 spans 15 amino acids. Germline V gene sequence: CDR1 MDHEN, CDR2 SYDVKM. The V segment lost 5 bases and the J segment 6 bases; nucleotides outside the gene matches: 9. DNA of the CDR3: TGTGCCAGCAGTAGATCCGGGACAGGGGTAGATGGCTACACCTTC. It encodes CASSRSGTGVDGYTF.

The chain combines TRBV7-9 with TRBJ2-7; 7 bases agree with TRBD1. The CDR3 contains 14 residues. Germline V CDR1 and CDR2: SEHNR, FQNEAQ (reference sequence). The V segment lost 3 bases and the J segment 1 base; nucleotides outside the gene matches: 3. The CDR3 loop reads CASSFGTVSYEQYF. In DNA, the CDR3 is TGTGCCAGCAGCTTTGGGACAGTATCCTACGAGCAGTACTTC.

The chain couples TRBV7-9 to TRBJ2-3, with 10 bases matching TRBD1. Germline V CDR1 and CDR2: SEHNR, FQNEAQ (reference sequence). Germline trimming cut 1 base from V and 5 bases from J; bases unmatched to any gene: 6. This CDR3 has 16 amino acids. In DNA, the CDR3 is TGTGCCAGCAGCTTAGAATTGGGACAGGGGCTAGATACGCAGTATTTT. It specifies CASSLELGQGLDTQYF.

CDR3 sequence (DNA): TGTGCCACCAGTGATCTAGAGACCCAGTACTTC. This encodes CATSDLETQYF. The V gene is TRBV24-1, the J gene TRBJ2-5; D unresolved. This CDR3 region has 11 residues. V was pared by 3 bases and J by 4 bases, with 2 bases between. Germline V CDR1 and CDR2: KGHDR, SFDVKD.

J is TRBJ2-5 and V is TRBV5-4, with TRBD2 matching 13 bases. This CDR3 has 16 residues. The germline CDR1 and CDR2 sequences are SGHNT and YYREEE (reference sequence). J was trimmed by 2 bases and V by 4 bases; bases with no gene match: 5. The CDR3 spells CASSIGLAGVQETQYF. The CDR3 nucleotides read TGTGCCAGCAGCATAGGACTAGCGGGGGTACAAGAGACCCAGTACTTC. Full variable domain (rest looked up from reference TRBV5-4 and TRBJ2-5): ETGVTQSPTHLIKTRGQQVTLRCSSQSGHNTVSWYQQALGQGPQFIFQYYREEENGRGNFPPRFSGLQFPNYSSELNVNALELDDSALYLCASSIGLAGVQETQYFGPGTRLLVL.

The V gene is TRBV28, the J gene TRBJ1-5; D is undetermined. Germline V gene lookup returns CDR1 MDHEN and CDR2 SYDVKM. The CDR3 runs to 11 residues. Trimming left V 4 bases short and J 9 bases short, with 7 bases between. CDR3 sequence reads: CASSSDMPQHF. The DNA of the CDR3 is TGTGCCAGCAGTTCCGACATGCCCCAGCATTTT.

CDR3 bases: TGCGCCAGCAGCCACGGCAACAGGGGGCACGCGAACACCGGGGAGCTGTTTTTT. The encoded protein is CASSHGNRGHANTGELFF. The J gene is TRBJ2-2, the V gene TRBV5-1; 9 bases are shared with TRBD1. Germline CDR1 is SGHRS and CDR2 is YFSETQ. V was pared by 4 bases and J by 0 bases, with 10 bases of the junction left unmatched. CDR3 length: 18 residues.

V is TRBV7-8 and J is TRBJ2-1, with 10 bases matching TRBD1. The CDR3 spans 16 residues. V was clipped by 5 bases and J by 8 bases; unmatched bases: 12. CDR1 and CDR2 from the germline V gene are SGHVS and FQNEAQ. Written as DNA, the CDR3 is TGTGCCAGCAGCCCAATTAATACCGGGACAGGGGATGAGCAGTTCTTC. The encoded protein is CASSPINTGTGDEQFF.

This clone has just one count. The CDR3 nucleotides read TGCGCCAGCAGAGCTAGCGGGGGGCTCAGCTCCTACGAGCAGTACTTC. Amino acids: CASRASGGLSSYEQYF. V and J are TRBV5-1 and TRBJ2-7; 11 bases agree with TRBD2. After removal of 5 bases from V and 0 bases from J, the junction contained 7 bases not matched to a gene. The CDR3 runs 16 residues. CDR1 and CDR2 (germline): SGHRS, YFSETQ.

The CDR3 region has the DNA TGTGCCAGCAGCCTACAGACAGGGGCCGGAAACACCATATATTTT. Its translation is CASSLQTGAGNTIYF. The rearrangement links TRBV3-1 (or the pseudogene TRBV3-2) to TRBJ1-3; 8 bases match TRBD1. The CDR3 runs 15 residues. The V gene end was trimmed by 4 bases and the J gene end by 4 bases; junction bases not matched to a gene: 6. Germline V gives CDR1 LGHDT, CDR2 YNNKEL (reference sequence).

The V call is TRBV6-5, the J call TRBJ2-7; weak D call: TRBD2 (6 bases). The CDR3 spans 13 residues. V gave up 10 bases and J gave up 6 bases, with 19 bases separating them. Germline V gene sequence: CDR1 MNHEY, CDR2 SVGAGI. The CDR3 DNA follows: TGTGCCATTGACCACAGGCGGGGTGGCGAGCAGTACTTC. Translation gives CAIDHRRGGEQYF.

The CDR3, as DNA: TGCGCCAGCAGCTCCGGACAGGGAAAAGCTTTCTTT. Encoded protein: CASSSGQGKAFF. The V call is TRBV5-1, the J call TRBJ1-1, with 8 positions matching TRBD1. The trim removed 3 bases at V and 9 bases at J, leaving 4 bases unmatched. Per the germline V gene, CDR1 is SGHRS and CDR2 is YFSETQ. The CDR3 length is 12 residues.

The V and J genes are TRBV27 and TRBJ1-6; 9 bases are shared with TRBD1. Germline CDR1 is MNHEY and CDR2 is SMNVEV (reference sequence). The CDR3 runs 17 residues. The ends lost 4 bases at V and 5 bases at J; junction bases unmatched: 9. This CDR3 is CASSSAPGTGNNSPLHF. CDR3 DNA: TGTGCCAGCAGTTCCGCCCCCGGGACAGGGAATAATTCACCCCTCCACTTT.

The V gene is TRBV5-6, the J gene TRBJ1-6; 7 nucleotides match TRBD1. Germline V CDR1 and CDR2: SGHDT, YYEEEE. Trimming took 2 bases from V and 6 from J; bases not matched to a gene: 5. The CDR3 is made up of 15 amino acids. CDR3: CASSLRDRFNSPLHF. The CDR3 nucleotides are TGTGCCAGCAGCTTACGGGACAGATTTAATTCACCCCTCCACTTT.

This CDR3 is CASSIPGQGYNQPQHF. CDR3 in DNA: TGTGCCAGTAGTATCCCGGGACAGGGGTACAATCAGCCCCAGCATTTT. The J gene is TRBJ1-5, the V gene TRBV19, with 10 nucleotides matching TRBD1. From germline, CDR1 is LNHDA and CDR2 SQIVND (reference sequence). After removal of 3 bases from V and 3 bases from J, the junction contained 5 bases not matched to a gene. This CDR3 region has 16 residues.

The rearrangement uses TRBV9 and TRBJ2-2, with TRBD2 identical over 14 bases. With 4 bases clipped from V and 4 bases from J, the junction kept 6 bases outside the gene matches. Germline loops: CDR1 SGDLS, CDR2 YYNGEE. The CDR3 extends over 17 amino acids. The CDR3 bases are TGTGCCAGCAGCCGACTAGCGGGAGGGCCAGGCACCGGGGAGCTGTTTTTT. Its protein is CASSRLAGGPGTGELFF.

This clone has a single count. The V call is TRBV4-1, the J call TRBJ1-3; weak D call: TRBD1 (6 bases). Looked up from germline, CDR1 is MGHRA and CDR2 is YSYEKL. This CDR3 spans 18 amino acids. The V gene lost 0 bases and the J gene lost 0 bases, with 15 bases spanning the gap. The CDR3 loop is CASSQDQEQGASGNTIYF. As DNA, the CDR3 is TGCGCCAGCAGCCAAGATCAGGAACAGGGAGCCTCTGGAAACACCATATATTTT.

The V and J genes are TRBV5-1 and TRBJ2-5, with TRBD1 as a possible D gene (5 bases). The CDR3 extends over 15 amino acids. Trimming removed 6 bases from V and 2 bases from J, with 17 bases in between. Germline-derived CDR1 and CDR2 are SGHRS and YFSETQ. CDR3 amino acids: CASNPTGQPQETQYF. CDR3 sequence (DNA): TGCGCCAGCAACCCTACAGGCCAGCCACAAGAGACCCAGTACTTC.

The genes are TRBV4-1 and TRBJ1-3; 9 positions match TRBD1. After removal of 1 base from V and 9 bases from J, the junction contained 7 bases not matched to a gene. The CDR3 length is 15 residues. Germline values: CDR1 MGHRA, CDR2 YSYEKL. CDR3 bases: TGCGCCAGCAGCCAAGCACAGGGGGCTGGGGGCACCATATATTTT. As protein: CASSQAQGAGGTIYF.

This rearrangement joins TRBV19 to TRBJ2-2; 12 nucleotides agree with TRBD2. The CDR3 loop spans 16 amino acids. Unmatched junction bases numbered 5, after V lost 3 bases and J lost 6 bases. Per the germline V gene, CDR1 is LNHDA and CDR2 is SQIVND (reference sequence). The chain's CDR3 is CASSIFLAGGPGELFF. CDR3 DNA sequence: TGTGCCAGTAGTATCTTTCTAGCGGGAGGGCCCGGGGAGCTGTTTTTT.

Worth noting for this clone: At one end the junction does not follow the germline gene, possibly because of a read error. Other DNA sequences in the sample encode the same CDR3. This chain joins TRBV5-1 and TRBJ2-2; TRBD1 agrees at 9 bases. Germline CDR1 is SGHRS and CDR2 is YFSETQ. CDR3 length: 15 residues. CDR3 sequence: CASRAGTGNTGELFF. The CDR3 DNA reads TGCGCCAGCAGGGCCGGGACAGGGAACACCGGGGAGTTGTTTTTT. Looking up the rest from reference TRBV5-1 and TRBJ2-2 gives the full variable domain: KAGVTQTPRYLIKTRGQQVTLSCSPISGHRSVSWYQQTPGQGLQFLFEYFSETQRNKGNFPGRFSGRQFSNSRSEMNVSTLELGDSALYLCASRAGTGNTGELFFGEGSRLTVL.

The chain links TRBV27 to TRBJ2-5; 8 nucleotides agree with TRBD1. V lost 2 bases, J lost 5 bases, and 7 bases stayed unmatched. CDR1 MNHEY and CDR2 SMNVEV come from the germline V gene (reference sequence). The CDR3 spans 15 residues. CDR3 bases: TGTGCCAGCAGTTTACTGCAGGGGGCAGGGGAGACCCAGTACTTC. Translating gives CASSLLQGAGETQYF.

The chain uses TRBV6-4 and TRBJ1-1; 9 bases align to TRBD1. V was clipped by 6 bases and J by 5 bases; unmatched bases: 4. The CDR3 runs to 13 residues. Germline V gives CDR1 MRHNA, CDR2 SNTAGT. CDR3 protein: CASRAGTGTEAFF. CDR3 coding DNA: TGTGCCAGCAGGGCCGGGACAGGGACTGAAGCTTTCTTT.

The rearrangement uses TRBV6-6 and TRBJ1-5, with D maybe TRBD1 (5 bases). Germline assignment: CDR1 MNHNY and CDR2 SVGAGI (reference sequence). V gave up 2 bases and J gave up 0 bases, with 11 bases separating them. This CDR3 contains 16 residues. The CDR3 DNA is TGTGCCAGCAGTTACAGTGGGGGGTATAGCAATCAGCCCCAGCATTTT. The encoded protein is CASSYSGGYSNQPQHF.

The V and J genes are TRBV5-4 and TRBJ1-6; TRBD1 is a possible D gene (5 bases). The V end was cut by 4 bases, the J end by 5 bases, with 16 bases between. The CDR3 loop spans 16 amino acids. Germline V gives CDR1 SGHNT, CDR2 YYREEE (reference sequence). CDR3 residues: CASSPLGRDHNSPLHF. CDR3 nucleotides: TGTGCCAGCAGCCCCTTAGGGAGGGACCATAATTCACCCCTCCACTTT.